These T cell receptor beta chains were read from a single sample in a study of T cells after yellow fever vaccination. TCRdb re-called the 5' RACE reads through MiXCR, storing one row per CDR3 protein. Of about 630,000 distinct CDR3 sequences in the sample, about 12% are singletons; the top ten hold 15%. The sample was PBMCs, taken on the day of the yellow fever booster vaccination. These receptors were collected from a man aged 25-40 years who received the YFV17D yellow fever vaccine. Both conserved end residues are part of each CDR3. The order of the fields is CDR3 length, J gene, D gene, V gene, clone size, CDR3 protein, CDR3 DNA. D genes are given only for firm matches. The listing skips clone size in some rows; elsewhere it reads once, few, many or a size class.

16	TRBJ2-3	.	TRBV19	few	CASSIGGQAHTDTQYF	TGTGCCAGTAGTATCGGGGGACAAGCACACACAGATACGCAGTATTTT
13	TRBJ1-5	.	TRBV4-2	.	CASSQAFEQPQHF	TGTGCCAGCAGCCAAGCCTTTGAACAGCCCCAGCATTTT
13	TRBJ2-5	.	TRBV7-3	many	CASSFGQQETQYF	TGTGCCAGCAGCTTTGGACAACAAGAGACCCAGTACTTC
20	TRBJ2-7	TRBD2	TRBV5-1	few	CASSLPDFKTSGRAPYEQYF	TGCGCCAGCAGCTTGCCCGATTTCAAGACTAGCGGGAGGGCCCCCTACGAGCAGTACTTC
17	TRBJ2-2	.	TRBV9	few	CASSVIPWGPNTGELFF	TGTGCCAGCAGCGTAATCCCGTGGGGGCCGAACACCGGGGAGCTGTTTTTT
14	TRBJ2-1	.	TRBV20-1	few	CSAPGTPDPDEQFF	TGCAGTGCCCCGGGGACTCCCGATCCCGATGAGCAGTTCTTC
18	TRBJ2-7	TRBD2	TRBV6-5	few	CASSYSKNSGVGSYEQYF	TGTGCCAGCAGTTACTCGAAGAATAGCGGGGTGGGGTCCTACGAGCAGTACTTC
12	TRBJ2-1	.	TRBV10-2	.	CASSEVGGEQFF	TGCGCCAGCAGTGAGGTTGGGGGTGAGCAGTTCTTC
10	TRBJ2-4	TRBD1	TRBV29-1	.	CSVIQGVQYF	TGCAGCGTTATACAGGGGGTTCAGTACTTC
16	TRBJ2-7	TRBD2	TRBV29-1	few	CSVQFTSGLAGVEQYF	TGCAGCGTCCAGTTCACTTCGGGACTAGCGGGAGTCGAGCAGTACTTC
15	TRBJ1-4	.	TRBV7-6	.	CASSLAGTASGKLFF	TGTGCCAGCAGCTTAGCCGGGACGGCTAGCGGAAAACTGTTTTTT
15	TRBJ2-7	TRBD2	TRBV12-3/TRBV12-4	.	CASIQRSREEYEQYF	TGTGCCAGCATACAGCGGTCGCGGGAGGAATACGAGCAGTACTTC
15	TRBJ2-5	TRBD2	TRBV6-1	once	CASSPLAARGETQYF	TGTGCCAGCAGCCCTCTAGCGGCAAGGGGAGAGACCCAGTACTTC
11	TRBJ2-3	.	TRBV7-2	few	CASSSTYTQYF	TGTGCCAGCAGCTCGACCTATACGCAGTATTTT
12	TRBJ2-5	.	TRBV20-1	.	CSATGSKETQYF	TGCAGTGCGACCGGGTCCAAAGAGACCCAGTACTTC
15	TRBJ2-7	.	TRBV7-8	.	CASSFAARGVYEQYF	TGTGCCAGCAGCTTTGCCGCCAGGGGAGTCTACGAGCAGTACTTC
15	TRBJ2-1	.	TRBV7-6	.	CASSLAGMTYNEQFF	TGTGCCAGCAGCTTAGCCGGTATGACCTACAATGAGCAGTTCTTC
15	TRBJ2-7	TRBD2	TRBV18	few	CASSPLREGQTEQYF	TGTGCCAGCTCACCACTTCGGGAGGGCCAGACCGAGCAGTACTTC
13	TRBJ2-2	TRBD2	TRBV20-1	few	CGGREGNTGELFF	TGCGGGGGGCGGGAGGGTAATACCGGGGAGCTGTTTTTT
16	TRBJ2-2	.	TRBV7-2	few	CASGSSGPLLTGELFF	TGTGCCAGCGGCTCCTCAGGGCCCCTCCTGACCGGGGAGCTGTTTTTT
19	TRBJ2-2	TRBD2	TRBV4-1	few	CASSQEPIRGAGVTGELFF	TGCGCCAGCAGCCAAGAGCCGATACGAGGGGCGGGAGTTACCGGGGAGCTGTTTTTT
15	TRBJ2-7	TRBD1	TRBV3-1	once	CASSQVQGAADEQYF	TGTGCCAGCAGCCAAGTACAGGGGGCCGCGGATGAGCAGTACTTC
18	TRBJ2-7	TRBD1	TRBV5-1	few	CASSFSGTGIGVSYEQYF	TGCGCCAGCAGCTTCTCCGGGACAGGGATCGGGGTCTCCTACGAGCAGTACTTC
12	TRBJ1-1	.	TRBV11-2	few	CASQSGGIKAFF	TGTGCCAGCCAAAGCGGGGGGATCAAAGCTTTCTTT
14	TRBJ2-7	.	TRBV12-3/TRBV12-4	few	CASTIGTANSEQYF	TGTGCCAGCACCATCGGGACGGCCAACTCCGAGCAGTACTTC
15	TRBJ2-3	TRBD2	TRBV20-1	.	CSALTGLASTDTQYF	TGCAGTGCGCTCACGGGACTAGCAAGCACAGATACGCAGTATTTT
12	TRBJ2-1	.	TRBV5-5	few	CASSKTDNEQFF	TGTGCCAGCAGCAAGACAGACAATGAGCAGTTCTTC
17	TRBJ2-2	TRBD2	TRBV27	.	CASSYLAGATGAGELFF	TGTGCCAGCAGTTACCTAGCGGGAGCCACGGGAGCCGGGGAGCTGTTTTTT
13	TRBJ1-1	.	TRBV5-1	few	CASSGVGNTEAFF	TGCGCCAGCAGCGGGGTAGGAAACACTGAAGCTTTCTTT
13	TRBJ1-1	.	TRBV20-1	few	CSARVAANAEAFF	TGCAGTGCTAGAGTAGCAGCTAATGCTGAAGCTTTCTTT
15	TRBJ2-7	TRBD1	TRBV15	few	CATSRTNRGLDEQYF	TGTGCCACCAGCAGAACCAACAGGGGGCTCGACGAGCAGTACTTC
15	TRBJ2-1	.	TRBV6-2/TRBV6-3	few	CASSYGGGAIGRRFF	TGTGCCAGCAGTTACGGAGGGGGCGCGATTGGTCGTCGGTTCTTC
15	TRBJ2-7	TRBD1	TRBV6-2/TRBV6-3	many	CASSYPTGKGAEQYF	TGTGCCAGCAGTTACCCGACAGGGAAAGGGGCCGAGCAGTACTTC
14	TRBJ2-3	TRBD1	TRBV9	.	CASSVSRGRDTQYF	TGTGCCAGCAGCGTGTCCAGGGGGCGAGATACGCAGTATTTT
15	TRBJ2-3	.	TRBV11-3	few	CASRKSGAGTDTQYF	TGTGCCAGCAGAAAATCGGGGGCCGGCACAGATACGCAGTATTTT
15	TRBJ2-1	.	TRBV7-3	few	CASSFNGLPYNEQFF	TGTGCCAGCAGCTTCAATGGACTACCCTACAATGAGCAGTTCTTC
15	TRBJ2-3	.	TRBV7-2	many	CASSMIGLSTDTQYF	TGTGCCAGCAGTATGATAGGGTTGAGCACAGATACGCAGTATTTT
12	TRBJ2-3	.	TRBV20-1	few	CSASPDTDTQYF	TGCAGTGCTAGTCCGGACACAGATACGCAGTATTTT
13	TRBJ1-1	TRBD1	TRBV20-1	.	CSAIRTGGAEAFF	TGCAGTGCCATCCGGACAGGGGGGGCTGAAGCTTTCTTT
12	TRBJ2-2	.	TRBV10-3	.	CAIKGVAGELFF	TGTGCCATTAAAGGTGTGGCCGGGGAGCTGTTTTTT
16	TRBJ2-5	.	TRBV18	few	CASSQSRSGTRETQYF	TGTGCCAGCTCACAAAGTCGATCGGGAACCAGAGAGACCCAGTACTTC
16	TRBJ2-6	.	TRBV20-1	.	CSAPDSTSSGANVLTF	TGCAGTGCGCCCGACAGCACAAGCTCTGGGGCCAACGTCCTGACTTTC
17	TRBJ2-2	.	TRBV29-1	.	CSVGEWLASKNTGELFF	TGCAGCGTAGGGGAGTGGCTAGCATCGAAGAACACCGGGGAGCTGTTTTTT